Following are 2 T cell receptor beta chains from one sample sequenced in a study of blood T cell repertoires in COVID-19. The table came from immunoSEQ multiplex PCR; TCRdb's copy has only in-frame clones and leaves some out. The table has 200,000 to 250,000 clones, 70% to 90% seen once; the top ten hold around 13%. The sequenced material came from peripheral blood. All receptors come from a human donor in a cohort sampled during active COVID-19.

The chain is built from TRBV6-1 and TRBJ2-1; D might be TRBD1 (6 bases). Trimming pared 4 bases from V and 3 bases from J, leaving 22 bases between. Germline loops: CDR1 MNHNS, CDR2 SASEGT. This CDR3 comprises 18 residues. The CDR3 loop reads CASSANTPGHLGYNEQFF. For the CDR3, the DNA is TGTGCCAGCAGTGCCAACACTCCGGGACACCTCGGCTACAATGAGCAGTTCTTC.

In this sample, this clone turned up many times. The rearrangement links TRBV24-1 to TRBJ1-2, with TRBD1 identical over 8 bases. V dropped 1 base and J dropped 7; count of bases not matched to a gene: 7. The CDR3 is 15 amino acids. Germline values: CDR1 KGHDR, CDR2 SFDVKD. CDR3 in amino acids: CATSDLRTGKGGYTF. In DNA form, the CDR3 reads TGTGCCACCAGTGATTTAAGGACAGGGAAGGGTGGCTACACCTTC.